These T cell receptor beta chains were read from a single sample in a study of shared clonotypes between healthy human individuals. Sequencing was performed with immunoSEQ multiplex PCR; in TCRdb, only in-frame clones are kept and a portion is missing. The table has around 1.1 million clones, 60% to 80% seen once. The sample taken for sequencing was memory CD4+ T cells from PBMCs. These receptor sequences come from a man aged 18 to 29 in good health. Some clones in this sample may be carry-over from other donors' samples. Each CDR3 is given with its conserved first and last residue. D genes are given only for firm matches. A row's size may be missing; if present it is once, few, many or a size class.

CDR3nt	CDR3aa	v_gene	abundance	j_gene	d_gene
TGTGCCAGCAGTCCTAGCGGGAACAGGCGTTACAATGAGCAGTTCTTC	CASSPSGNRRYNEQFF	TRBV7-8	once	TRBJ2-1	TRBD2
TGCAGCGTTGGCCGGGCCGGGGAAAAACTGTTTTTT	CSVGRAGEKLFF	TRBV29-1	.	TRBJ1-4	.
TGTGCCAGCAGTTCCGCGGAAACCTACGAGCAGTACTTC	CASSSAETYEQYF	TRBV28	.	TRBJ2-7	.
TGTGCCAGTACCCTCCCTCAGGGGAGAGGGGTGAACACTGAAGCTTTCTTT	CASTLPQGRGVNTEAFF	TRBV19	.	TRBJ1-1	.
TGTGCCATCAGTGTTGGTTTGCGAGCCGCTGAAGCTTTCTTT	CAISVGLRAAEAFF	TRBV10-3	.	TRBJ1-1	.
TGTGCCAGCTCTCTGTACCAAGAGACCCAGTACTTC	CASSLYQETQYF	TRBV18	.	TRBJ2-5	.
TGTGCCTGGGGCTTGGGTGTGGACATTCAGTACTTC	CAWGLGVDIQYF	TRBV30	.	TRBJ2-4	.
TGTGCCAGTAGTATTATGCAGGGGGTGGGGCGGACCCAGTACTTC	CASSIMQGVGRTQYF	TRBV19	.	TRBJ2-5	TRBD1
TGTGCCAGCAGTAACCTACCCTTCTCTGGAAACACCATATATTTT	CASSNLPFSGNTIYF	TRBV2	.	TRBJ1-3	.
TGTGCCAGCAGCTTAGTTGTTCTAGCGGGTTCTTCCTCCTACGAGCAGTACTTC	CASSLVVLAGSSSYEQYF	TRBV7-8	.	TRBJ2-7	TRBD2
TGTGCCAGCAGTCCGCGGACAGGGGAGGGTGGAGCTTTCTTT	CASSPRTGEGGAFF	TRBV27	.	TRBJ1-1	TRBD1
TGTGCCAGCAGCACCCGGGCAGGGCGAGTTAATGAGCAGTTCTTC	CASSTRAGRVNEQFF	TRBV9	once	TRBJ2-1	.
TGCGCCAGCAGCCAAGACGTGCCGCGGGGCAAAGACCACTCCACAGATACGCAGTATTTT	CASSQDVPRGKDHSTDTQYF	TRBV4-3	.	TRBJ2-3	.
TGCAGCGCAGGGACAGGGGGAGGCACTGAAGCTTTCTTT	CSAGTGGGTEAFF	TRBV29-1	.	TRBJ1-1	TRBD1
TGCAGTGCCCTGCTGAGGGGTGAAGCTTTCTTT	CSALLRGEAFF	TRBV20-1	.	TRBJ1-1	.
TGTGCCAGCTATGGACACCCCGCCTACGAGCAGTACTTC	CASYGHPAYEQYF	TRBV28	.	TRBJ2-7	.
TGTGCCATCAGTGACGGGCAGTCGTCTGGAAACACCATATATTTT	CAISDGQSSGNTIYF	TRBV10-3	.	TRBJ1-3	.
TGTGCCTGGAGTGTACCCAGGGTTAGACACGAGCAGTACTTC	CAWSVPRVRHEQYF	TRBV30	.	TRBJ2-7	.
TGTGCCAGCAGTTACCCCGGCGGGAACACTGAAGCTTTCTTT	CASSYPGGNTEAFF	TRBV6-5	.	TRBJ1-1	.
TGTGCCAGCAGCGTAGGTGTGGAGTACACCGGGGAGCTGTTTTTT	CASSVGVEYTGELFF	TRBV9	few	TRBJ2-2	.
TGTGCCAGCAGGGGGTTGGACACTGAAGCTTTCTTT	CASRGLDTEAFF	TRBV6-1	.	TRBJ1-1	.
TGTGCCAGCAGCCCCTGGGCCAACAATGAGCAGTTCTTC	CASSPWANNEQFF	TRBV7-2	.	TRBJ2-1	.